Reported below is one TCR beta chain. Its target is not known. Sequenced by immunoSEQ multiplex PCR; TCRdb stores in-frame clones only, minus some. Of roughly 90,000 clones listed, around 90% are singletons. This sample is part of a study of T cells in localized non-small cell lung cancer. General study results and limits: Adjacent lung exhibited a median of 57 among the 100 most abundant tumor clones.

The length of the CDR3 is 15 residues. The germline gives CDR1 LNHNV, CDR2 YYDKDF (reference sequence). The V end was cut by 6 bases, the J end by 6 bases, with 18 bases between. The clonotype comes from a woman aged 40 to 75 with stage II squamous cell lung carcinoma. Sequenced material: PBMCs, taken before any cancer treatment. This chain uses TRBV15 with TRBJ1-5; maybe TRBD1 (5 bases). DNA for the CDR3: TGTGCCACCAGTGGAGGGAGTAGGGGATTTCAGCCCCAGCATTTT. It specifies CATSGGSRGFQPQHF. Full variable domain (remainder filled in from reference TRBV15 and TRBJ1-5): DAMVIQNPRYQVTQFGKPVTLSCSQTLNHNVMYWYQQKSSQAPKLLFHYYDKDFNNEADTPDNFQSRRPNTSFCFLDIRSPGLGDTAMYLCATSGGSRGFQPQHFGDGTRLSIL.